What follows is one TCR beta chain and its context. Its specificity is unknown. These data come from a study of cytomegalovirus exposure and HLA in healthy donors. Study observations and caveats: Within the 90 to 150 validation repertoires, first-cohort TCR clusters tended to co-occur, according to a later analysis. Cytomegalovirus-associated TCR beta chains were listed, numbering 164. Reports credit the classifier with highly specific, highly sensitive diagnosis of cytomegalovirus status.

The germline V and J ends were trimmed by 4 bases and 4 bases, with 17 bases remaining between them. Germline CDR1 reads MDHEN; CDR2 reads SYDVKM. The CDR3 is made up of 16 amino acids. TCRdb's copy holds only in-frame clones and misses some; the assay was immunoSEQ multiplex PCR. The table records fewer than 100,000 clones, roughly 94% of them present only once. Sequencing used PBMCs. The clonotype was recovered from a woman aged 18-29 years in good health and CMV-seronegative. The rearrangement joins TRBV28 to TRBJ1-3; D unclear. This CDR3 reads CASSSEEKPFGNTIYF. The CDR3 bases are TGTGCCAGCAGTTCAGAGGAAAAACCATTCGGAAACACCATATATTTT.